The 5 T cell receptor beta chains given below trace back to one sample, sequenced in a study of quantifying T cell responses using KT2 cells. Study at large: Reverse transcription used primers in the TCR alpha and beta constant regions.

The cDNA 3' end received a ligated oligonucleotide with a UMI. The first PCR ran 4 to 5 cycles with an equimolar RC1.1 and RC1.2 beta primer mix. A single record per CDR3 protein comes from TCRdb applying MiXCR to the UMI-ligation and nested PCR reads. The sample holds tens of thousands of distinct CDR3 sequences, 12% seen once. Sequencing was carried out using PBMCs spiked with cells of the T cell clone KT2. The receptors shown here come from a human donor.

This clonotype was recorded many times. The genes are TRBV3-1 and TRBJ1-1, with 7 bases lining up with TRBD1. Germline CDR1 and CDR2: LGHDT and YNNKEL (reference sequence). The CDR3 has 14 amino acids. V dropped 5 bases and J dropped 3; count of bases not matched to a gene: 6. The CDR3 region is CASSYRQGDTEAFF. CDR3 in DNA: TGTGCCAGCAGCTATAGACAGGGAGACACTGAAGCTTTCTTT.

The CDR3 region has the DNA TGTGCCAGCAGTTTTTGGATGAACACTGAAGCTTTCTTT. Its translation: CASSFWMNTEAFF. V usage is TRBV12-3 or TRBV12-4 and J usage is TRBJ1-1; D is uncertain. The CDR3 runs 13 residues. Trimming took off 3 bases at V and 0 bases at J, with 5 bases between the two ends.

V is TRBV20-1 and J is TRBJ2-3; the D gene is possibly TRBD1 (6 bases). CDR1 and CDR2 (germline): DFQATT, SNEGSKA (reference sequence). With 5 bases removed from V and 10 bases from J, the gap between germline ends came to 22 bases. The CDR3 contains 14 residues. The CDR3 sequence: CSAYDRLEPKSQYF. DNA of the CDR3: TGCAGTGCTTATGACAGGTTGGAACCGAAGTCGCAGTATTTT.

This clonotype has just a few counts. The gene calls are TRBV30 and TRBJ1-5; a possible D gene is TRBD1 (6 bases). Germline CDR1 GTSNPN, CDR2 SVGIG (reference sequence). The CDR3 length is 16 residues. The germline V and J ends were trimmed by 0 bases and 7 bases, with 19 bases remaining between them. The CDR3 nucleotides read TGTGCCTGGAGTGTAGGTGGGGGCACTTCAGTCCAGCCCCAGCATTTT. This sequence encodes CAWSVGGGTSVQPQHF.

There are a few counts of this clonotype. CDR3 DNA sequence: TGCGCCAGCAGCCAAGGAGACGCTGAGGGGGACATTCAGTACTTC. The encoded protein is CASSQGDAEGDIQYF. This chain uses TRBV4-1 with TRBJ2-4, with D possibly matching TRBD1 (6 bases). Trimming left V 1 base short and J 8 bases short, with 15 bases between. This CDR3 comprises 15 residues. Germline CDR1 reads MGHRA; CDR2 reads YSYEKL.